This record covers a single TCR beta chain. The antigen remains unidentified. The CDR3 length is 15 residues. Germline CDR1 reads SNHLY; CDR2 reads FYNNEI. The entry originates in a study of cytomegalovirus exposure and HLA in healthy donors. Across the study: Membership in the Caucasian-associated ancestry cluster was found for about 84% of fewer than 450 genotyped donors. Study results and limitations: There were several of the most significant clusters that appeared linked to common viral pathogens in a later analysis.

13 Jbeta primers and 60 Vbeta primers were used for the PCR. Produced via immunoSEQ multiplex PCR; TCRdb's table is partial and in-frame only. The profile covers 150,000 to 250,000 clones, with about four fifths appearing a single time and less than 2% taken by the ten largest. The sequence was obtained from a girl aged 5-17 years in good health and CMV-seropositive. V gene TRBV2 combines with J gene TRBJ2-5, with D tentatively TRBD1 (6 bases). With the DNA end fitting TRBJ2-7 better, the J assignment may be wrong. Sequencing was done on a sample of PBMCs. Here the CDR3 DNA reads TGTGCCAGCAGGACATCACCGGGACATACCTACGAGCAGTACTTC. This translates into CASRTSPGHTYEQYF.